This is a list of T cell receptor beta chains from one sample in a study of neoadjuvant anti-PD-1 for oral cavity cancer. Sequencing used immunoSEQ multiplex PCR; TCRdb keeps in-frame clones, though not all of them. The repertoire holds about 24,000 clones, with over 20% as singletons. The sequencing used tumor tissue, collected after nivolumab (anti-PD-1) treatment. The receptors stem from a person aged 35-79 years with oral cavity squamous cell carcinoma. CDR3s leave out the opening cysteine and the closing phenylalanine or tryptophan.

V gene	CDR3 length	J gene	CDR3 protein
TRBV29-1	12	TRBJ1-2	SVEDEARTYGYT
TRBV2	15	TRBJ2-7	ASSDDNLAAHLYEQY
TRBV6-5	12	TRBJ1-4	ASSSIWLDEKLF
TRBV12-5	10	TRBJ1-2	ASGTDGYGYT
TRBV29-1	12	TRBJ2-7	SVGSGHGSYEQY
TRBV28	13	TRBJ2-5	ASSSTSGSQETQY
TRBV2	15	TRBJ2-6	ASSQSLYLSGANVLT
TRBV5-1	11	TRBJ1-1	ASSFLGDTEAF
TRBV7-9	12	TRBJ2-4	ASSGWGGKNIQY
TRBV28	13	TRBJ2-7	ASSLGLTGTDEQY
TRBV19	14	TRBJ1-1	ASRTWGRGLNTEAF
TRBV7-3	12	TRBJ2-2	ASSLSSSTGELF
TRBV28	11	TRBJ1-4	ASSSPRVEKLF
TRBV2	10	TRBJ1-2	ASSSDGGGYT
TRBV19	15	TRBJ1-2	ASSFLQGASENYGYT
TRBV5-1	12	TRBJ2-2	ASSAHLNTGELF
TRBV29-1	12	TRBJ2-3	SVLSSGSPDTQY
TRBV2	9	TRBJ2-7	ASSADYEQY
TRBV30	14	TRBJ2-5	AWSVLTSGGGETQY
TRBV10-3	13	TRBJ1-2	AIRVPQGANYGYT
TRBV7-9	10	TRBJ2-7	ASSSRYYEQY
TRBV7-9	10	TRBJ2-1	ASSLERSGQF
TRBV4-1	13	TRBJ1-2	ASSHLSGGNYGYT
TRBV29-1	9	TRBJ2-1	SVEAGRQQF
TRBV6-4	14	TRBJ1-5	ASGGWGQGDNQPQH
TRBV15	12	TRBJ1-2	ATSTRRTGYGYT
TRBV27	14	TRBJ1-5	ASSLSTYGSNQPQH
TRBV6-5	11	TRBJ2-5	ASSFRESETQY
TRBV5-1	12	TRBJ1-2	ASSLGGRTYGYT
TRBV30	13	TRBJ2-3	AWRTLAGEADTQY
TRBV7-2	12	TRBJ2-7	ASSRTVLSYEQY
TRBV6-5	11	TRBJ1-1	ASSYSGLGRAF
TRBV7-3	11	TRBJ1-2	ASSPGPGHGYT